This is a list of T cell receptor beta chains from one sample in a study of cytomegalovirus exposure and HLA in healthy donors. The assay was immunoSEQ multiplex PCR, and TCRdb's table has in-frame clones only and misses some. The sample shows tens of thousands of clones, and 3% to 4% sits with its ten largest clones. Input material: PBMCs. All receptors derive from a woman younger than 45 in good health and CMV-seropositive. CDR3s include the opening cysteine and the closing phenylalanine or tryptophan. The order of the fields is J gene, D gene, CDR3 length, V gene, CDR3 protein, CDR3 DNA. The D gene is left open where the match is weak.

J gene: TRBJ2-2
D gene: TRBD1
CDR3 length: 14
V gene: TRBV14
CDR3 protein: CASSGTGNTGELFF
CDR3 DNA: TGTGCCAGCAGTGGGACAGGGAACACCGGGGAGCTGTTTTTT

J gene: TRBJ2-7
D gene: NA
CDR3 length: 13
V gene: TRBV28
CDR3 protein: CASLPTPSYEQYF
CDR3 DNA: TGTGCCAGCCTCCCCACCCCCTCCTACGAGCAGTACTTC

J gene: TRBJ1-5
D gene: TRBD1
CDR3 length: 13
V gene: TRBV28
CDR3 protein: CASRGTVNQPQHF
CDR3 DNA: TGTGCCAGCAGGGGGACAGTCAATCAGCCCCAGCATTTT

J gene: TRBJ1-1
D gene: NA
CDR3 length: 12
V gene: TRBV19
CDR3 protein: CASNEDPGRAFF
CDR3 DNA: TGTGCCAGTAATGAGGACCCAGGGCGAGCTTTCTTT

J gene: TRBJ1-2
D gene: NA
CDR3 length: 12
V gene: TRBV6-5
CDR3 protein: CATWGQGYGYTF
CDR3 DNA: TGTGCCACCTGGGGGCAGGGCTATGGCTACACCTTC

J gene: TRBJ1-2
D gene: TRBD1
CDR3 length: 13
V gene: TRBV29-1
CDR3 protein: CSVVGTGFTGYTF
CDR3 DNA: TGCAGCGTTGTGGGGACAGGGTTCACTGGCTACACCTTC

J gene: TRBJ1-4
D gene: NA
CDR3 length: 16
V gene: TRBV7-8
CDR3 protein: CASSLLFTRRNEKLFF
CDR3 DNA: TGTGCCAGCAGCTTACTCTTCACTCGGAGGAATGAAAAACTGTTTTTT

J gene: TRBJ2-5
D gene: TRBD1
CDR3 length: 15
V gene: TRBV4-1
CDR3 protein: CASSRTGTGRETQYF
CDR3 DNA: TGCGCCAGCAGCCGTACCGGGACAGGGAGAGAGACCCAGTACTTC

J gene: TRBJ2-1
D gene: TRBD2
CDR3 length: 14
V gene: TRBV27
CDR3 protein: CASSRIAGGWEQFF
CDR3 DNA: TGTGCCAGCAGTAGAATAGCGGGGGGGTGGGAGCAGTTCTTC

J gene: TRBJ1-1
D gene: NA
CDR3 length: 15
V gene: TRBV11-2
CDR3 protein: CASSLDLAGKAEAFF
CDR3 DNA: TGTGCCAGCAGCTTAGATCTGGCAGGGAAGGCTGAAGCTTTCTTT

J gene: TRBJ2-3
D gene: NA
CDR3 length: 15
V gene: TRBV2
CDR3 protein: CASRPGLGLTDTQYF
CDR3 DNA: TGTGCCAGCAGACCTGGTCTGGGCCTCACAGATACGCAGTATTTT

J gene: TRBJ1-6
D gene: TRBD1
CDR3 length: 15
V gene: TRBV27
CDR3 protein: CASRETGGGNSPLHF
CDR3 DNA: TGTGCCAGCAGGGAGACAGGGGGGGGAAATTCACCCCTCCACTTT

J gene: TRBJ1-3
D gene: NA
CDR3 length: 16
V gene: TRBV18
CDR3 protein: CASSRRTRTQANTIYF
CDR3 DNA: TGTGCCAGCTCACGACGGACGCGTACACAGGCTAACACCATATATTTT

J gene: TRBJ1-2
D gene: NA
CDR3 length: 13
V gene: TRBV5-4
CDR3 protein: CASSSQGVYGYTF
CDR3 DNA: TGTGCCAGCAGCTCCCAGGGTGTCTATGGCTACACCTTC

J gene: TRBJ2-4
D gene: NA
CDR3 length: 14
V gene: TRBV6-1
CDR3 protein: CASTLHRGENIQYF
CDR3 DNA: TGCGCCAGCACCCTCCATCGGGGTGAAAACATTCAGTACTTC

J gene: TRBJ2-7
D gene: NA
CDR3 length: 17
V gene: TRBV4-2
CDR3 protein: CASSQESLAGSPYEQYF
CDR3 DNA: TGTGCCAGCAGCCAAGAATCCCTTGCAGGGTCTCCCTACGAGCAGTACTTC